Sequencing of this T cell receptor beta chain was carried out in a study of PD-1 blockade in classical Hodgkin lymphoma. At the level of the study: Every 2 weeks, patients had 3 mg/kg nivolumab intravenously.

Produced via immunoSEQ multiplex PCR; TCRdb's table is partial and in-frame only. This table has fewer than 90,000 clones, about nine tenths appearing once. V lost 4 bases, J lost 5 bases, and 9 bases lay in between. The CDR3 spans 11 residues. Germline lookup yields CDR1 DFQATT and CDR2 SNEGSKA (reference sequence). The count of this clone is one. All patients experienced relapse after autologous stem cell transplantation, and brentuximab vedotin exposure was variable. Complete response, partial response or progressive disease were the best responses. This specimen consisted of peripheral blood mononuclear cells (PBMCs), obtained at baseline. J is TRBJ2-7 and V is TRBV20-1; D unresolved. The sequence was collected from a human donor with classical Hodgkin lymphoma. The DNA for the CDR3 is TGCAGTGCTATTCTGGGCCACGAGCAGTACTTC. It is translated as CSAILGHEQYF.